This paragraph covers one T cell receptor beta chain sequence. Participants were aged about 18 to 90 years, lived in 24 US areas, and enrolled virtually. Sequenced by immunoSEQ multiplex PCR; TCRdb stores in-frame clones only, minus some. The sample contains 140,000 to 150,000 clones, roughly 75% of which appear only once. V trimming: 6 bases; J trimming: 5 bases; junction bases outside the gene matches: 8. Germline V gene lookup returns CDR1 WSHSY and CDR2 SAAADI. The CDR3 extends over 16 amino acids. This sample is drawn from a study of blood T cell repertoires in COVID-19. Study information: T cells, B-cell-depleted T cells, or PBMCs provided the cDNA or gDNA that served as material.

This rearrangement joins TRBV10-2 to TRBJ2-3; 13 positions agree with TRBD2. The source is a woman in her forties or fifties who had recovered from COVID-19. Sequenced input: PBMCs or T cells enriched from blood (not recorded which). CDR3 nucleotide sequence: TGCGCCAGCAGGTCTCCACTAGCGGGGGGGGGAGATACGCAGTATTTT. Its translation is CASRSPLAGGGDTQYF.